A selection of T cell receptor beta chains follows, all from one sample in a study of neurological immune-mediated disorders. Each CDR3 protein is one row after TCRdb ran MiXCR on the 5' RACE reads. Of 65,000 to 95,000 distinct CDR3 sequences listed, approximately 5% are singletons. The sequenced sample consisted of PBMCs. Source of these receptors: a woman in her twenties or thirties with multiple sclerosis. Both conserved end residues are part of each CDR3. D genes are given only for firm matches. Clone size appears in some rows only: once, few, many, or a class for an expanded clone.

many	-	TRBV6-6	TRBJ2-1	CASRDYRNEQFF	TGTGCCAGCAGGGACTACCGCAATGAGCAGTTCTTC
many	TRBD1	TRBV10-3	TRBJ2-7	CATSDRGNSYEQYF	TGTGCCACATCGGACAGGGGCAATTCCTACGAGCAGTACTTC
many	TRBD1	TRBV19	TRBJ1-5	CASSIGGQGFNQPQHF	TGTGCCAGTAGTATCGGCGGACAGGGCTTCAATCAGCCCCAGCATTTT
-	-	TRBV29-1	TRBJ2-2	CSARHVGELFF	TGCAGCGCTAGACATGTCGGGGAGCTGTTTTTT
-	-	TRBV9	TRBJ1-1	CASSHQGKLNTEAFF	TGTGCCAGCAGCCACCAGGGAAAACTGAACACTGAAGCTTTCTTT
few	-	TRBV20-1	TRBJ1-6	CSASFGARNSPLHF	TGCAGTGCTTCTTTCGGAGCGCGCAATTCACCCCTCCACTTT
many	TRBD1	TRBV7-9	TRBJ2-1	CASSRGTGNEQFF	TGTGCCAGCAGCCGGGGGACAGGGAATGAGCAGTTCTTC
-	-	TRBV5-1	TRBJ2-2	CASSLRPSGGALFF	TGCGCCAGCAGCTTGAGACCTTCGGGCGGGGCGCTGTTTTTT
many	TRBD1	TRBV6-1	TRBJ2-3	CASRTSGQPSTDTQYF	TGTGCCAGCAGAACCTCGGGACAGCCTAGCACAGATACGCAGTATTTT
many	-	TRBV5-1	TRBJ1-3	CASRPTSSGNTIYF	TGCGCCAGCCGACCCACATCCTCTGGAAACACCATATATTTT
many	-	TRBV10-3	TRBJ1-5	CAISAGVSNQPQHF	TGTGCCATCAGTGCCGGAGTGAGCAATCAGCCCCAGCATTTT
many	TRBD1	TRBV6-1	TRBJ1-1	CASRRTGSNTEAFF	TGTGCCAGCAGACGGACAGGGTCGAACACTGAAGCTTTCTTT
-	TRBD1	TRBV12-3/TRBV12-4	TRBJ2-1	CANSLAVGTGSYNEQFF	TGTGCCAACAGTTTAGCGGTGGGGACAGGGAGCTACAATGAGCAGTTCTTC
-	TRBD2	TRBV15	TRBJ2-7	CATSSGTSSSGEQYF	TGTGCCACCAGCAGTGGGACTAGCTCTTCGGGCGAGCAGTACTTC
many	-	TRBV20-1	TRBJ2-7	CSAIGTYEQYF	TGCAGTGCTATCGGAACCTACGAGCAGTACTTC
many	-	TRBV28	TRBJ2-7	CASSLAGTSYEQYF	TGTGCCAGCAGTTTAGCGGGCACCTCCTACGAGCAGTACTTC
many	TRBD1	TRBV11-2	TRBJ2-3	CASSSWDRDITDTQYF	TGTGCCAGCAGCTCATGGGACAGGGATATTACAGATACGCAGTATTTT
few	-	TRBV20-1	TRBJ1-2	CSARFGLGPNYGYTF	TGCAGTGCTAGGTTCGGGTTGGGACCTAACTATGGCTACACCTTC
many	TRBD2	TRBV20-1	TRBJ2-4	CSARDNGAGVAKNIQYF	TGCAGTGCTAGAGATAATGGGGCGGGGGTAGCCAAAAACATTCAGTACTTC
many	TRBD2	TRBV20-1	TRBJ2-3	CSAIRASGYTDTQYF	TGCAGTGCCATCAGGGCTAGCGGGTACACAGATACGCAGTATTTT
many	-	TRBV29-1	TRBJ1-1	CSAQGVPRNTEAFF	TGCAGCGCACAAGGGGTTCCCAGGAACACTGAAGCTTTCTTT
many	TRBD2	TRBV20-1	TRBJ2-5	CSAQGTSGVQETQYF	TGCAGTGCTCAAGGGACTAGTGGGGTCCAAGAGACCCAGTACTTC
-	-	TRBV12-3/TRBV12-4	TRBJ2-1	CASSRGRNEQFF	TGTGCCAGCAGCCGAGGCCGGAATGAGCAGTTCTTC
many	TRBD1	TRBV20-1	TRBJ2-7	CSARVRTGEPYEQYF	TGCAGTGCTAGAGTCCGGACAGGGGAACCCTACGAGCAGTACTTC
many	TRBD2	TRBV30	TRBJ2-1	CAWSVGTAGYNEQFF	TGTGCCTGGAGTGTAGGTACAGCGGGGTACAATGAGCAGTTCTTC
many	TRBD2	TRBV5-1	TRBJ2-5	CASSLDGTSGWETQYF	TGCGCCAGCAGCTTGGACGGGACTAGCGGCTGGGAGACCCAGTACTTC
many	-	TRBV5-6	TRBJ1-5	CASSLRFTPNSNQPQHF	TGTGCCAGCAGCTTGCGGTTCACCCCTAATAGCAATCAGCCCCAGCATTTT
many	-	TRBV28	TRBJ2-7	CASSFRRSYEQYF	TGTGCCAGCAGTTTCAGACGGTCCTACGAGCAGTACTTC
many	TRBD1	TRBV6-5	TRBJ1-6	CASRTGQGVNNSPLHF	TGTGCCAGCAGAACTGGACAGGGGGTTAATAATTCACCCCTCCACTTT
few	-	TRBV7-9	TRBJ1-5	CASSPKGQPQHF	TGTGCCAGCAGCCCGAAGGGGCAGCCCCAGCATTTT
many	TRBD1	TRBV5-1	TRBJ1-3	CASSFGDRRSSGNTIYF	TGCGCCAGCAGCTTCGGGGACAGGAGATCCTCTGGAAACACCATATATTTT
many	TRBD2	TRBV20-1	TRBJ2-3	CSATGTSPEYF	TGCAGTGCTACCGGGACTAGCCCAGAGTATTTT
many	-	TRBV5-5	TRBJ2-1	CASSFQPGPTRTQFF	TGTGCCAGCAGCTTCCAACCGGGCCCTACAAGGACTCAGTTCTTC
many	TRBD1	TRBV3-1	TRBJ2-2	CASSPRETGDRELFF	TGTGCCAGCAGCCCAAGAGAGACAGGGGACCGGGAGCTGTTTTTT
many	-	TRBV7-2	TRBJ2-1	CASSLEGVSSYNEQFF	TGTGCCAGCAGCTTAGAAGGCGTAAGCTCCTACAATGAGCAGTTCTTC
many	TRBD1	TRBV5-1	TRBJ2-5	CASSFMGQETQYF	TGCGCCAGCAGCTTCATGGGACAGGAGACCCAGTACTTC
-	-	TRBV20-1	TRBJ2-3	CSAIGLLGYTQYF	TGCAGTGCTATCGGCCTCCTCGGTTATACGCAGTATTTT
-	-	TRBV11-2	TRBJ2-5	CASSLVRQETQYF	TGTGCCAGCAGCTTAGTCAGGCAAGAGACCCAGTACTTC
many	-	TRBV5-1	TRBJ2-2	CASRFLGSRGTGELFF	TGCGCCAGCAGATTTCTGGGATCCCGGGGTACCGGGGAGCTGTTTTTT
-	-	TRBV5-1	TRBJ2-7	CASSLEPTGTYEQYF	TGCGCCAGCAGCTTGGAGCCGACAGGAACCTACGAGCAGTACTTC
many	TRBD1	TRBV12-3/TRBV12-4	TRBJ1-2	CASRLGQNYGYTF	TGTGCCAGCAGGCTGGGACAGAACTATGGCTACACCTTC
many	TRBD1	TRBV20-1	TRBJ1-2	CSAGLDRAGYTF	TGCAGTGCTGGGCTGGACAGGGCTGGCTACACCTTC
many	-	TRBV24-1	TRBJ1-5	CATSDSVLGQPQHF	TGTGCCACCAGTGATTCTGTTTTAGGTCAGCCCCAGCATTTT
many	TRBD1	TRBV6-6	TRBJ2-2	CATFRGTENTGELFF	TGTGCCACTTTCCGAGGGACAGAGAACACCGGGGAGCTGTTTTTT
many	TRBD1	TRBV12-3/TRBV12-4	TRBJ2-2	CASSITVQGAVFF	TGTGCCAGCAGTATAACCGTACAGGGGGCCGTGTTTTTT
many	TRBD2	TRBV20-1	TRBJ2-3	CSAPPGLAGATQYF	TGCAGTGCACCCCCGGGACTAGCGGGTGCTACGCAGTATTTT